This TCR beta chain was obtained from a study of Graves' ophthalmopathy and Graves' hyperthyroidism. Scientists amplified the TCR beta CDR3 regions from RNA transcripts. An initial RT-PCR round employing HTBI primers preceded a second-round multiplex PCR. TCRdb reprocessed the multiplex PCR reads with MiXCR, giving one entry per CDR3 protein. The sample holds approximately 210,000 distinct CDR3 sequences, about 22% seen once. This clonotype showed up many times. The source of this sequence is a woman in her fifties or sixties with Graves' ophthalmopathy. Sequences were obtained from peripheral blood.

Here the CDR3 reads CASTTWAYTEAFF. For the CDR3, the DNA is TGTGCCAGTACCACGTGGGCCTACACTGAAGCTTTCTTT. This sequence joins TRBV19 and TRBJ1-1; D gene unclear. This CDR3 comprises 13 residues. CDR1 LNHDA and CDR2 SQIVND come from the germline V gene (reference sequence). Deletions cut 7 bases from V and 3 bases from J, with 12 bases between. Full variable domain (missing parts from reference TRBV19 and TRBJ1-1): DGGITQSPKYLFRKEGQNVTLSCEQNLNHDAMYWYRQDPGQGLRLIYYSQIVNDFQKGDIAEGYSVSREKKESFPLTVTSAQKNPTAFYLCASTTWAYTEAFFGQGTRLTVV.